The 31 T cell receptor beta chains reported below all come from one sample, sequenced in a study of T cells in Graves' hyperthyroidism and ophthalmopathy. RNA transcripts gave rise to amplified TCR beta CDR3 regions. The study used the HTBI primer set for a first-round RT-PCR of the TCR CDR3. TCRdb re-called the multiplex PCR reads with MiXCR, one entry per CDR3 protein. Here the sample spans about 540,000 distinct CDR3 sequences, around 42% being singletons. Sequencing was performed on peripheral blood or thyroid tissue (not recorded which). The receptors stem from a young woman with Graves' hyperthyroidism.

The genes are TRBV5-1 and TRBJ2-3, with no clear D. V was shortened by 4 bases and J by 2 bases, with 8 bases between the two germline ends. The CDR3 loop spans 13 amino acids. Germline V gene sequence: CDR1 SGHRS, CDR2 YFSETQ. CDR3: CASSGVTTDTQYF. The DNA for the CDR3 is TGCGCCAGCAGCGGAGTAACCACAGATACGCAGTATTTT.

The genes are TRBV7-2 and TRBJ2-7; 13 bases fit TRBD2. Trimming took 3 bases from V and 4 from J; bases not matched to a gene: 6. The germline gives CDR1 SGHTA, CDR2 FQGNSA. The CDR3 is 16 amino acids. The CDR3 region has the DNA TGTGCCAGCAGCTTTACCAGACTAGCGGGGGGATACGAGCAGTACTTC. This encodes CASSFTRLAGGYEQYF.

The chain couples TRBV7-2 to TRBJ2-7; 7 nucleotides agree with TRBD2. The CDR3 loop spans 15 amino acids. CDR1 is SGHTA, CDR2 FQGNSA, per germline. The V segment lost 4 bases and the J segment 5 bases; nucleotides outside the gene matches: 11. DNA for the CDR3: TGTGCCAGCAGCTCCCCGGGACTTGGGAGGGACGAGCAGTACTTC. Its protein product is CASSSPGLGRDEQYF.

This clonotype appeared many times. The chain employs TRBV7-3 and TRBJ2-5; 9 nucleotides line up with TRBD2. The junction had 8 bases not matched to a gene; V was cut back by 3 bases and J by 0 bases. There are 17 residues in the CDR3. Germline V CDR1 and CDR2: SGHTA, FQGTGA. Written as DNA, the CDR3 is TGTGCCAGCAGCTTGACCCCCACTAGCGGGTACCAAGAGACCCAGTACTTC. This encodes CASSLTPTSGYQETQYF. The complete variable domain, with remaining parts taken from reference TRBV7-3 and TRBJ2-5, reads GAGVSQTPSNKVTEKGKYVELRCDPISGHTALYWYRQSLGQGPEFLIYFQGTGAADDSGLPNDRFFAVRPEGSVSTLKIQRTERGDSAVYLCASSLTPTSGYQETQYFGPGTRLLVL.

Of note for this clonotype: A much bigger clone sits one base away, suggesting this may be a read error. This chain joins TRBV5-1 and TRBJ2-7; D is unclear. The CDR3 sequence is 15 residues long. From germline, CDR1 is SGHRS and CDR2 YFSETQ. This CDR3 reads CAGSLAADISYEQYF. The CDR3 DNA is TGCGCCGGCAGCTTGGCGGCAGACATTTCCTACGAGCAGTACTTC.

In its sample, this clonotype was seen once. This chain connects TRBV7-9 to TRBJ1-2; 7 nucleotides match TRBD1. V shed 1 base and J 6 bases; nucleotides not matched to a gene: 8. CDR3 length: 15 amino acids. Germline V lookup: CDR1 SEHNR, CDR2 FQNEAQ (reference sequence). The CDR3 coding sequence is TGTGCCAGCAGCTTAGAGGGGGCACCTTGGAATGGCTACACCTTC. The encoded protein is CASSLEGAPWNGYTF.

This clonotype was detected many times. This chain links TRBV14 with TRBJ1-2, with no clear D. The V end was cut by 3 bases, the J end by 10 bases, with 9 bases between. This CDR3 is 11 amino acids long. The V gene's germline CDR1 is SGHDN and CDR2 FVKESK. The CDR3 bases are TGTGCCAGCAGCCAGGGTTTCGCCTACACCTTC. Translated, it gives CASSQGFAYTF.

As regards this clonotype: At one end, the junction sequence differs from germline, possibly due to a read error. The chain links TRBV25-1 to TRBJ1-2, with 10 nucleotides matching TRBD1. Germline CDR1 and CDR2: MGHDK and SYGVNS. The CDR3 extends over 16 amino acids. The CDR3 loop reads CASSTIVGQGDYVYTF. The CDR3 nucleotides are TGTGCCAGCAGTACCATCGTAGGACAGGGGGACTATGTCTACACCTTC.

This clonotype was detected many times. V is TRBV7-2 and J is TRBJ2-2; no clear D gene. Between the trimmed V and J ends, which lost 1 base and 7 bases, there was a span of 7 bases. CDR3 size: 13 residues. Germline lookup yields CDR1 SGHTA and CDR2 FQGNSA. CDR3 sequence: CASSLVFHGELFF. For the CDR3, the DNA is TGTGCCAGCAGCTTAGTCTTTCACGGGGAGCTGTTTTTT. Filled out from reference TRBV7-2 and TRBJ2-2, the complete variable domain reads GAGVSQSPSNKVTEKGKDVELRCDPISGHTALYWYRQSLGQGLEFLIYFQGNSAPDKSGLPSDRFSAERTGGSVSTLTIQRTQQEDSAVYLCASSLVFHGELFFGEGSRLTVL.

The CDR3 protein is CASSQVSANTGELFF. CDR3 sequence (DNA): TGCGCCAGCAGCCAAGTGTCTGCGAACACCGGGGAGCTGTTTTTT. This chain links TRBV4-1 with TRBJ2-2; D gene uncertain. The V gene lost 1 base and the J gene lost 0 bases, with 6 bases spanning the gap. CDR1 and CDR2 (germline): MGHRA, YSYEKL. The CDR3 covers 15 residues.

The gene calls are TRBV20-1 and TRBJ1-5; a possible D gene is TRBD1 (5 bases). CDR3 length: 11 residues. Per the germline V gene, CDR1 is DFQATT and CDR2 is SNEGSKA (reference sequence). V was clipped by 0 bases and J by 12 bases, with 9 bases between them. Written as DNA, the CDR3 is TGCAGTGCTAGAGATCTTACAGGCCAGCATTTT. This gives the protein CSARDLTGQHF.

This clonotype was counted at least ten times. The V call is TRBV20-1, the J call TRBJ2-7; 7 nucleotides line up with TRBD2. From germline, CDR1 is DFQATT and CDR2 SNEGSKA (reference sequence). This CDR3 is 11 amino acids long. Unmatched junction bases numbered 0, after V lost 3 bases and J lost 4 bases. CDR3: CSARGGYEQYF. The CDR3 DNA reads TGCAGTGCTAGGGGGGGGTACGAGCAGTACTTC.

This clonotype was observed at least ten times. V and J are TRBV19 and TRBJ1-1, with D possibly matching TRBD1 (5 bases). V lost 9 bases to trimming and J lost 1 base, with 24 bases between them. Germline V gene data show CDR1 as LNHDA and CDR2 as SQIVND (reference sequence). The CDR3 has 17 amino acids. CDR3 DNA: TGTGCCAGCACGCCTCTTGGGGCGGTCGGCACGAACACTGAAGCTTTCTTT. It is translated as CASTPLGAVGTNTEAFF.

The chain recombines TRBV29-1 with TRBJ2-2, with TRBD1 identical over 9 bases. Trimming took 4 bases from V and 7 from J; bases not matched to a gene: 7. This CDR3 has 14 residues. CDR1 is SQVTM, CDR2 ANQGSEA, per germline. The CDR3 sequence: CSVGTTGGDGELFF. CDR3 in DNA: TGCAGCGTTGGGACGACAGGGGGGGACGGGGAGCTGTTTTTT.

The chain links TRBV14 to TRBJ2-2; D gene uncertain. The DNA end favors TRBJ2-3, so the J call may be wrong. The germline gives CDR1 SGHDN, CDR2 FVKESK. The CDR3 loop spans 15 amino acids. CDR3 sequence: CASSQGKLGTDTQYF. CDR3 sequence (DNA): TGTGCCAGCAGCCAAGGGAAGTTGGGCACAGATACGCAGTATTTT.

This clonotype showed up many times. The J gene is TRBJ2-7, the V gene TRBV6-2 or TRBV6-3, with D possibly matching TRBD2 (6 bases). From germline, CDR1 is MNHEY and CDR2 SVGEGT. The CDR3 length is 15 residues. With 7 bases removed from V and 0 bases from J, the gap between germline ends came to 16 bases. CDR3 sequence (DNA): TGTGCCAGCACATCAAAGGGACTGCCCTCCTACGAGCAGTACTTC. This sequence encodes CASTSKGLPSYEQYF.

The V and J genes are TRBV6-1 and TRBJ1-6; 9 bases fit TRBD1. V was pared by 6 bases and J by 5 bases, with 8 bases of the junction left unmatched. This CDR3 region has 16 residues. CDR1 is MNHNS and CDR2 is SASEGT in the germline V gene. For the CDR3, the DNA is TGTGCCAGCAGACGGGACAGGGTCAGCGATAATTCACCCCTCCACTTT. The encoded protein is CASRRDRVSDNSPLHF.

Ten or more counts support this clonotype. V is TRBV25-1 and J is TRBJ2-7, with TRBD2 identical over 7 bases. This CDR3 region has 17 residues. Unmatched junction bases numbered 14, after V lost 4 bases and J lost 2 bases. The germline V gene encodes CDR1 MGHDK and CDR2 SYGVNS. CDR3 DNA sequence: TGTGCCAGCAGTGGACTACTAGCGTTACGAGGAACCTACGAGCAGTACTTC. Amino acids: CASSGLLALRGTYEQYF.

V and J are TRBV20-1 and TRBJ2-6; D could derive from TRBD1 or TRBD2 (5 bases each). Trimming pared 4 bases from V and 2 bases from J, leaving 18 bases between. This CDR3 region has 17 residues. CDR1 is DFQATT and CDR2 is SNEGSKA in the germline V gene (reference sequence). The CDR3 DNA is TGCAGTGCTACTGAACCGGGACGAGGGGCTGGGGCCAACGTCCTGACTTTC. This encodes CSATEPGRGAGANVLTF.

The chain has TRBV10-1 and TRBJ2-6; TRBD2 matches 12 bases. The CDR3 length is 20 residues. Germline CDR1 and CDR2: WNHNN and SYGVQD (reference sequence). Unmatched junction bases numbered 14, after V lost 8 bases and J lost 0 bases. The DNA for the CDR3 is TGCGCCAGCGACAGCCCGGGACTAGCGGGTTCCAGCTCTGGGGCCAACGTCCTGACTTTC. Its translation is CASDSPGLAGSSSGANVLTF.

This clonotype was counted ten times or more. The V gene is TRBV29-1, the J gene TRBJ1-4, with D maybe TRBD1 (6 bases). The germline V gene has CDR1 SQVTM and CDR2 ANQGSEA. This CDR3 region has 12 residues. With 7 bases removed from V and 4 bases from J, the gap between germline ends came to 10 bases. The CDR3 DNA reads TGCAGCGGGCGGGACAATAATGAAAAACTGTTTTTT. This sequence encodes CSGRDNNEKLFF.

The chain couples TRBV29-1 to TRBJ2-3; the match to TRBD1 covers 7 bases. The CDR3 loop spans 19 amino acids. Germline V gene data show CDR1 as SQVTM and CDR2 as ANQGSEA. V was pared by 0 bases and J by 2 bases, with 17 bases of the junction left unmatched. CDR3 nucleotides: TGCAGCGTTGAAGAAGGGGACAGAGTCATACTTCGGTCCACAGATACGCAGTATTTT. Residues: CSVEEGDRVILRSTDTQYF.

V gene TRBV11-2 combines with J gene TRBJ2-5, with 13 bases lining up with TRBD2. Germline V gives CDR1 SGHAT, CDR2 FQNNGV. The CDR3 is made up of 16 amino acids. With V trimmed by 4 bases and J by 11 bases, 13 bases remained unmatched. CDR3 sequence: CASSSGLAGDADAQYF. The CDR3, as DNA: TGTGCCAGCAGCTCCGGACTAGCGGGAGACGCAGATGCGCAGTACTTC.

This clonotype was seen repeatedly, ten times or more. The genes are TRBV2 and TRBJ1-5; D possibly corresponds to TRBD1 (5 bases). The V end was cut by 6 bases, the J end by 4 bases, with 16 bases between. This CDR3 is 15 amino acids long. Germline CDR1 reads SNHLY; CDR2 reads FYNNEI. Here the CDR3 reads CASSGTARANQPQHF. Written as DNA, the CDR3 is TGTGCCAGCAGCGGGACCGCACGAGCGAATCAGCCCCAGCATTTT. Full variable domain (remainder filled in from reference TRBV2 and TRBJ1-5): EPEVTQTPSHQVTQMGQEVILRCVPISNHLYFYWYRQILGQKVEFLVSFYNNEISEKSEIFDDQFSVERPDGSNFTLKIRSTKLEDSAMYFCASSGTARANQPQHFGDGTRLSIL.

The rearrangement joins TRBV2 to TRBJ2-2, with 8 bases that match TRBD2. Germline V CDR1 and CDR2: SNHLY, FYNNEI. The CDR3 contains 14 residues. V was clipped by 4 bases and J by 7 bases; unmatched bases: 5. The CDR3 DNA sequence: TGTGCCAGCAGTGGGTCACTAGCGGACGGGGAGCTGTTTTTT. It codes for CASSGSLADGELFF.

This clonotype was picked up many times. V is TRBV20-1 and J is TRBJ2-7, with D unresolved. Germline-derived CDR1 and CDR2 are DFQATT and SNEGSKA (reference sequence). The CDR3 consists of 13 residues. V shed 3 bases and J shed 4 bases, with 13 bases lying between them. The CDR3: CSARGSMGYEQYF. CDR3 nucleotides: TGCAGTGCTAGGGGCAGTATGGGGTACGAGCAGTACTTC.

This clonotype appeared once. V is TRBV20-1 and J is TRBJ1-2; weak D call: TRBD1 (5 bases). Trimming took off 1 base at V and 8 bases at J, with 14 bases between the two ends. The germline gives CDR1 DFQATT, CDR2 SNEGSKA (reference sequence). The CDR3 spans 13 residues. DNA of the CDR3: TGCAGTGCTAGAGCAGGGCGGGTTTCGGGCTACACCTTC. Protein sequence: CSARAGRVSGYTF.

This clonotype was observed a single time. The CDR3, as DNA: TGTGCCAGCAGGACGGATGACACCGGGACCCAAGAGACCCAGTACTTC. Translation: CASRTDDTGTQETQYF. This chain links TRBV2 with TRBJ2-5; D possibly uses TRBD1 or TRBD2 (5 bases each). Trimming pared 6 bases from V and 1 base from J, leaving 18 bases between. CDR3 length: 16 residues. The V gene's germline CDR1 is SNHLY and CDR2 FYNNEI. The full variable domain, rest sourced from reference TRBV2 and TRBJ2-5, is EPEVTQTPSHQVTQMGQEVILRCVPISNHLYFYWYRQILGQKVEFLVSFYNNEISEKSEIFDDQFSVERPDGSNFTLKIRSTKLEDSAMYFCASRTDDTGTQETQYFGPGTRLLVL.

The chain uses TRBV20-1 and TRBJ1-1; 7 bases are shared with TRBD1. J lost 3 bases, V lost 5 bases, and 12 bases had no gene match. CDR1 is DFQATT and CDR2 is SNEGSKA in the germline V gene (reference sequence). The CDR3 spans 15 residues. CDR3 protein: CSARDSGEAYTEAFF. CDR3 DNA sequence: TGCAGTGCTCGGGACAGCGGGGAGGCGTACACTGAAGCTTTCTTT.

The V call is TRBV11-2, the J call TRBJ2-7; 10 nucleotides line up with TRBD2. Trimming took 3 bases from V and 7 from J; bases not matched to a gene: 18. Germline-derived CDR1 and CDR2 are SGHAT and FQNNGV. The CDR3 extends over 18 amino acids. CDR3 nucleotide sequence: TGTGCCAGCAGCTTTGTCAGGGGGCGAGCGGGAGGGGAGGATGAGCAGTACTTC. This translates into CASSFVRGRAGGEDEQYF.

The chain employs TRBV7-9 and TRBJ2-7; possible D gene TRBD2, 6 bases. The last part of the DNA fits TRBJ2-1 better; the J call may be wrong. Per germline, CDR1 SEHNR and CDR2 FQNEAQ (reference sequence). The CDR3 covers 15 residues. The CDR3 DNA sequence: TGTGCCAGCAGCTCACCCGGACTACTCCTAAAGGAGCAGTTCTTC. It is translated as CASSSPGLLLKEQFF.